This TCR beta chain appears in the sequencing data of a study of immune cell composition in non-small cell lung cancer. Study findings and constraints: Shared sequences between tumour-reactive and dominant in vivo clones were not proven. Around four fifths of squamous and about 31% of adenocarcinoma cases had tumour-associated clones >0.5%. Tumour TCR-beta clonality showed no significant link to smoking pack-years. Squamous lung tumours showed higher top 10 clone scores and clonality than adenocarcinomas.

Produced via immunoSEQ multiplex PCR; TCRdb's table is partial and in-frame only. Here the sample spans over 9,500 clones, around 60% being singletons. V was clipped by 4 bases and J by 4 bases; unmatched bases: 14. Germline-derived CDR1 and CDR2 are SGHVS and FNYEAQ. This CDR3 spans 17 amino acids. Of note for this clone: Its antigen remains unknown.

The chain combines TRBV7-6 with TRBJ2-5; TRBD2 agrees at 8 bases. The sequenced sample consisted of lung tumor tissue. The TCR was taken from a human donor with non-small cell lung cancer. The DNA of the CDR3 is TGTGCCAGCAGCTCTAACCCCACTGGACTAGCCGGAGAGACCCAGTACTTC. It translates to CASSSNPTGLAGETQYF.